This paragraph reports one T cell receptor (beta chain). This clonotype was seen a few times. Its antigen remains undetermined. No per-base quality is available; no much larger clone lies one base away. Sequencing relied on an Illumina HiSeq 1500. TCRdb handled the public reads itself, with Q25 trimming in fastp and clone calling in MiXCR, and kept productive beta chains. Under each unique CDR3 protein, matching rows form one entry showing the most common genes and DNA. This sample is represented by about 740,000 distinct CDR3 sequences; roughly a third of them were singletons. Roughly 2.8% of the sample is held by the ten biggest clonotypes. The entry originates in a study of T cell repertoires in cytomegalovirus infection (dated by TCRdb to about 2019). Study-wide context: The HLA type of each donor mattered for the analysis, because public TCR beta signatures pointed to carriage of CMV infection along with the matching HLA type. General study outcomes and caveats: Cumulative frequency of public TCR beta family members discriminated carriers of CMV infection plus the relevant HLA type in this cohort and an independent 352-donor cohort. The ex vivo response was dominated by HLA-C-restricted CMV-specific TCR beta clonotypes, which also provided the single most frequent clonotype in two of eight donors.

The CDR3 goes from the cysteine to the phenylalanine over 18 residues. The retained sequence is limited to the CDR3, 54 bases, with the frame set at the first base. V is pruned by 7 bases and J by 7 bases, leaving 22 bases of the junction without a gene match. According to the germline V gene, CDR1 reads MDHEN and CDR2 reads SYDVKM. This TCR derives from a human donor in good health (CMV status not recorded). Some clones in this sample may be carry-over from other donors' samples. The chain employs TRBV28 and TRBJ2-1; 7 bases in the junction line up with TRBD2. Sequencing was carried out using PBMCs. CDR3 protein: CASIPNGEGEPGRNEQFF. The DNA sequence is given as TGTGCCAGCATCCCCAATGGGGAGGGAGAGCCCGGTCGGAATGAGCAGTTCTTC.